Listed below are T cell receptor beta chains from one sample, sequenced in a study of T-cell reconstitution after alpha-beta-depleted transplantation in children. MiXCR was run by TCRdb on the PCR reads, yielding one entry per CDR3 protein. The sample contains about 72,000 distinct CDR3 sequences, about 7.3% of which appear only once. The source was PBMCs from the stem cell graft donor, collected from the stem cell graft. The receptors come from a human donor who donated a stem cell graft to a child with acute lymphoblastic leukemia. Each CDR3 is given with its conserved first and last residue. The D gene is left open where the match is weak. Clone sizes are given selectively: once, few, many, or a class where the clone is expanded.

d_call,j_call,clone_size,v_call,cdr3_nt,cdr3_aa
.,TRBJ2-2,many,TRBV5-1,TGCGCCAGCAGTCGGACCGTGGAGAACACCGGGGAGCTGTTTTTT,CASSRTVENTGELFF
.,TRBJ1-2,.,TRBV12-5,TGTGCTAGTGGTTTGGGGACAGACTATGGCTACACCTTC,CASGLGTDYGYTF
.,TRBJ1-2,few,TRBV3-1,TGTGCCAGTCAATTCTCAGGCTCGGAGGGCTACACCTTC,CASQFSGSEGYTF
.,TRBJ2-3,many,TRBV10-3,TGTGCCATCAGTGATGGCGGGGACGCTGGGGATACGCAGTATTTT,CAISDGGDAGDTQYF
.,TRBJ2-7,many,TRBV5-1,TGCGCCAGCTACCCTTTCTACGAGCAGTACTTC,CASYPFYEQYF
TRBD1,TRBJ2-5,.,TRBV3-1,TGTGCCAGCAGTACTCCCGGGACAGGGGAAGAGACCCAGTACTTC,CASSTPGTGEETQYF
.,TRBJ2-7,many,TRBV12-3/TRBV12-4,TGTGCCAGCAAGGATGGGGGTGGGTACGAGCAGTACTTC,CASKDGGGYEQYF
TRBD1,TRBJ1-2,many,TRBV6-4,TGTGCCAGCAGTTTCCCGGGACAGGGGCACCGTAACTATGGCTACACCTTC,CASSFPGQGHRNYGYTF
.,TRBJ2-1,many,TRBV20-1,TGCAGTGCGGAACTTCACAATGAGCAGTTCTTC,CSAELHNEQFF
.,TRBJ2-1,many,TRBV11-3,TGTGCCAGCAGCGACAGGTACAATGAGCAGTTCTTC,CASSDRYNEQFF
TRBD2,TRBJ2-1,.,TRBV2,TGTGCCAGCAGCTCACTAGCGGGCCCCGGCAATGAGCAGTTCTTC,CASSSLAGPGNEQFF
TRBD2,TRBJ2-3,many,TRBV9,TGTGCCAGCAGCGTACTCACTAGCGGGGGATCAGATACGCAGTATTTT,CASSVLTSGGSDTQYF
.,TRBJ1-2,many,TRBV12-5,TGTGCTAGTGGTGCCGACAGAACCTATGGCTACACCTTC,CASGADRTYGYTF
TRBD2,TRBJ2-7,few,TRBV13,TGTGCCAGCAGCTCTAGCGGGAGTTGGGAGCAGTACTTC,CASSSSGSWEQYF
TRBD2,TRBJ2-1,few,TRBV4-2,TGTGCCAGCAGCCGCGCTAGCGGCCAACGCTCCCTAAGCAATGAGCAGTTCTTC,CASSRASGQRSLSNEQFF
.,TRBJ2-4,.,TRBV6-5,TGTGCCAGCGCAGGGTATGAAAACATTCAGTACTTC,CASAGYENIQYF
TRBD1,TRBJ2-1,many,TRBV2,TGTGCCAGCAATACCGGGACAGGGTTTCATGAGCAGTTCTTC,CASNTGTGFHEQFF
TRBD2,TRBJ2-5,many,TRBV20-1,TGCAGTGCTAGGACCCCGGGAGGGCAAGAGACCCAGTACTTC,CSARTPGGQETQYF
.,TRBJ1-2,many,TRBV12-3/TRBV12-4,TGTGCCAGCAGTTTTGAGGCCCGGGGGGGCTACACCTTC,CASSFEARGGYTF
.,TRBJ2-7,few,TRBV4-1,TGCGCCAGCAGCCAAGAAATAAGGTACGAGCAGTACTTC,CASSQEIRYEQYF
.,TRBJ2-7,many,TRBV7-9,TGTGCCAGCAGCTCCGGGTGGGAGATCTACGAGCAGTACTTC,CASSSGWEIYEQYF
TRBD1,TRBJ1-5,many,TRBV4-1,TGCGCCAGCAGCCAAGAAGTAACAGGGGGTTATCAGCCCCAGCATTTT,CASSQEVTGGYQPQHF
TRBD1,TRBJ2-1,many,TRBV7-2,TGTGCCAGCAGGGAGACAGGGGGCGGCCACAATGAGCAGTTCTTC,CASRETGGGHNEQFF
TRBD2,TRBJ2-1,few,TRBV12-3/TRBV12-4,TGTGCCAGCAGATCTATTCCGGGACTAGCGGGGGGGCCGGTATGGAATGAGCAGTTCTTC,CASRSIPGLAGGPVWNEQFF
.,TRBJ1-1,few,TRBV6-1,TGTGCCAGCAGTGCCGGGCACACTGAAGCTTTCTTT,CASSAGHTEAFF
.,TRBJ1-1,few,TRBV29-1,TGCAGCGTTGAAGAGTCTGGGAACACTGAAGCTTTCTTT,CSVEESGNTEAFF
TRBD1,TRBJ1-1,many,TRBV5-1,TGCGCCAGCAGCACTACAGGGGCGGGCACTGAAGCTTTCTTT,CASSTTGAGTEAFF
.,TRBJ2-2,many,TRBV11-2,TGTGCCAGCAGCTTTGAGGCCATGGGGCGGAGGGAGCTGTTTTTT,CASSFEAMGRRELFF
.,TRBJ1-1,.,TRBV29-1,TGCAGCGTTGAAGATTGGAAAGGGAACACTGAAGCTTTCTTT,CSVEDWKGNTEAFF
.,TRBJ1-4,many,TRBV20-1,TGCAGTGCTGCCTCGGCAGATGAAAAACTGTTTTTT,CSAASADEKLFF
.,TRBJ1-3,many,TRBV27,TGTGCCAGCACGGCGGCAGCCTCTGGAAACACCATATATTTT,CASTAAASGNTIYF
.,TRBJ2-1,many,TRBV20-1,TGCAGTCCTGGACTAAGCTCCTACAATGAGCAGTTCTTC,CSPGLSSYNEQFF
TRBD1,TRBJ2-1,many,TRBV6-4,TGTGCCAGCAGTCAGTCAGGGGGCTCCTACAATGAGCAGTTCTTC,CASSQSGGSYNEQFF
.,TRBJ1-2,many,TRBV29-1,TGCAGCGTTGAAGGGGGAGGTAACTATGGCTACACCTTC,CSVEGGGNYGYTF
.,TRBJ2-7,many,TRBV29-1,TGCAGCGTTGACGGAGGGTACGAGCAGTACTTC,CSVDGGYEQYF
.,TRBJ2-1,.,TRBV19,TGTGCCAGTAGTATAACTGGGACCGACGGCGGGGAGTTCTTC,CASSITGTDGGEFF
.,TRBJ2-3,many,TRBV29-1,TGCAGCGCCGGAGGGACAGCTAACACAGATACGCAGTATTTT,CSAGGTANTDTQYF
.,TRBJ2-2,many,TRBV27,TGTGCCAGCAGTTTCCAGGGGAGGCAGTTGAACACCGGGGAGCTGTTTTTT,CASSFQGRQLNTGELFF
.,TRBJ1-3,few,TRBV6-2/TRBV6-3,TGTGCCAGCAACCCCAGCTCTGGAAACACCATATATTTT,CASNPSSGNTIYF
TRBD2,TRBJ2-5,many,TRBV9,TGTGCCAGCAGCGGAAGCGGGGGCCGGCAAGAGACCCAGTACTTC,CASSGSGGRQETQYF
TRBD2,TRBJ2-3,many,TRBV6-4,TGTGCCAGCAGCCTAGCGGGGGGTGGCACAGATACGCAGTATTTT,CASSLAGGGTDTQYF
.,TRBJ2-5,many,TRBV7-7,TGTGCCAGCAGCTTAGCACTCCCCGGGACACCCACGGAAGAGACCCAGTACTTC,CASSLALPGTPTEETQYF
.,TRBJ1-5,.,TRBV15,TGTGCCACCAGCCCCCGGGGGGCTAATCAGCCCCAGCATTTT,CATSPRGANQPQHF
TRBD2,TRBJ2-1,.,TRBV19,TGTGCCAGTAGTCCCTCGGGGGGGGCCTTCGATTGGCAGTTCTTC,CASSPSGGAFDWQFF